This TCR beta chain was captured by sequencing in a study of blood T cell repertoires in COVID-19. Across the study: T cells, B-cell-depleted T cells, or PBMCs supplied cDNA or gDNA.

Germline V gene lookup returns CDR1 MNHEY and CDR2 SVGAGI. V lost 2 bases, J lost 5 bases, and 5 bases stayed unmatched. This CDR3 comprises 16 residues. Profiled with immunoSEQ multiplex PCR; TCRdb holds only in-frame clones, not every one. Of roughly 150,000 clones listed, about 85% are singletons. One Seattle source followed patients from active infection through their disease course. The receptor was derived from a woman in her forties or fifties with COVID-19, enrolled during active disease. Sequencing was carried out using peripheral blood. The gene calls are TRBV6-5 and TRBJ2-5, with 13 nucleotides matching TRBD2. The DNA for the CDR3 is TGTGCCAGCAGTTACCGGACTAGCGGGGGACAGGAGACCCAGTACTTC. Translation gives CASSYRTSGGQETQYF.